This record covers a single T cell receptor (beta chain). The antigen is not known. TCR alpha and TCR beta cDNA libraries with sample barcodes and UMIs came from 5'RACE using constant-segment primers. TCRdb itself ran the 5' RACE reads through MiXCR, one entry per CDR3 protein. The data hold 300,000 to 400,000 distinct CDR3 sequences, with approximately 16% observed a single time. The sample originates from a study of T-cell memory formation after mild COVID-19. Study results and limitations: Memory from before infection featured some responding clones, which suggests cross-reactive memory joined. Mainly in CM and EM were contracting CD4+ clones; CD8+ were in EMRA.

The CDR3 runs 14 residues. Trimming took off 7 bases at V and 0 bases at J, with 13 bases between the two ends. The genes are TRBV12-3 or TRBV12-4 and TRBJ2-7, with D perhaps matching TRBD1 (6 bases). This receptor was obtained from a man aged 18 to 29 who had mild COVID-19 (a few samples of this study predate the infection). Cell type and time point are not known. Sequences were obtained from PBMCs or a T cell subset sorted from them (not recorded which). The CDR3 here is CASNRAGHSYEQYF. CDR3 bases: TGTGCCAGCAACAGGGCAGGCCACTCCTACGAGCAGTACTTC.